These T cell receptor beta chains were read from a single sample in a study of T cell responses to AZD1222 COVID-19 vaccine. Some clones are missing from TCRdb's copy, which holds only in-frame ones; the method was immunoSEQ multiplex PCR. The data contain some 150,000 clones, about 92% of them singletons. Sequencing used peripheral blood, obtained on day 0 of AZD1222 vaccination. These receptors were taken from an adult in good health. The CDR3 runs from the conserved cysteine through the conserved F or W. Fields, in order: clone size, V gene, D gene, J gene, CDR3 protein, CDR3 DNA. The D gene is left open where the match is weak. Expanded clones get a size class; other rows say once, few or many, or leave the size out.

.	TRBV9	TRBD1	TRBJ1-2	CASSASGTGSVGYTF	TGTGCCAGCAGCGCCTCCGGGACAGGGTCCGTTGGCTACACCTTC
.	TRBV7-6	.	TRBJ2-4	CASSLVPPLSAENTLAKNIQYF	TGTGCCAGCAGCTTGGTTCCCCCACTATCCGCAGAAAATACTCTAGCCAAAAACATTCAGTACTTC
.	TRBV6-2/TRBV6-3	.	TRBJ2-2	CASSSSPSRGRPNTGELFF	TGTGCCAGCAGTTCATCCCCCTCCAGGGGTCGCCCGAACACCGGGGAGCTGTTTTTT
.	TRBV19	.	TRBJ2-1	CASRLTLGVHEQFF	TGTGCCAGTAGGCTCACACTAGGTGTCCATGAGCAGTTCTTC
.	TRBV9	TRBD2	TRBJ2-5	CASSRMGGSETQYF	TGTGCCAGCAGCCGAATGGGAGGGTCAGAGACCCAGTACTTC
.	TRBV3-1/TRBV3-2	TRBD1	TRBJ1-6	CASSQRDSNSPLHF	TGTGCCAGCAGCCAAAGGGACAGTAATTCACCCCTCCACTTT
.	TRBV2	TRBD1	TRBJ2-6	CANRPGTGSGANVLTF	TGTGCCAACCGTCCCGGGACAGGGTCTGGGGCCAACGTCCTGACTTTC
.	TRBV2	.	TRBJ2-1	CASSGREVMNEQFF	TGTGCCAGCAGTGGGCGGGAAGTCATGAATGAGCAGTTCTTC
.	TRBV14	.	TRBJ1-3	CASSQGGPGNTIYF	TGTGCCAGCAGCCAGGGGGGGCCTGGAAACACCATATATTTT
.	TRBV2	.	TRBJ2-3	CASSSRVPLLTDTQYF	TGTGCCAGCAGTTCCAGGGTTCCGCTCCTCACAGATACGCAGTATTTT
.	TRBV30	TRBD1	TRBJ1-3	CAWGDRAGNTIYF	TGTGCCTGGGGGGACAGGGCTGGAAACACCATATATTTT
.	TRBV12-3/TRBV12-4	.	TRBJ1-2	CASSLGVNYGYTF	TGTGCCAGCAGTTTAGGAGTTAACTATGGCTACACCTTC
few	TRBV7-3	.	TRBJ2-7	CASSLSGGSGSEEQYF	TGTGCCAGCAGCTTAAGTGGGGGTTCGGGATCCGAAGAGCAGTACTTC
.	TRBV11-2	.	TRBJ2-7	CASSRGGYEQYF	TGTGCCAGCAGCAGAGGTGGGTACGAGCAGTACTTC
.	TRBV5-4	TRBD1	TRBJ1-2	CASSLGGTANYGYTF	TGTGCCAGCAGCTTAGGGGGGACAGCTAACTATGGCTACACCTTC
once	TRBV3-1/TRBV3-2	.	TRBJ1-2	CASSQEVGANYGYTF	TGTGCCAGCAGCCAAGAGGTGGGAGCGAACTATGGCTACACCTTC
.	TRBV5-1	.	TRBJ1-6	CASSRQTLSSYNSPLHF	TGCGCCAGCAGCCGACAAACCCTCAGCTCCTATAATTCACCCCTCCACTTT
.	TRBV5-1	.	TRBJ1-2	CASSFGISGSEYGYTF	TGCGCCAGCAGCTTCGGTATTTCCGGATCCGAGTATGGCTACACCTTC
.	TRBV19	.	TRBJ2-7	CASSRALASGYEQYF	TGTGCCAGTAGTAGGGCGTTAGCGTCAGGCTACGAGCAGTACTTC
.	TRBV3-1/TRBV3-2	.	TRBJ1-6	CASSQVGIIYSYNSPLHF	TGTGCCAGCAGCCAAGTCGGGATCATTTACTCCTATAATTCACCCCTCCACTTT
.	TRBV6-5	TRBD1	TRBJ1-5	CASTGRQGLNQPQHF	TGTGCCAGCACCGGCAGACAGGGCCTAAATCAGCCCCAGCATTTT
once	TRBV24-1	.	TRBJ2-2	CATSRRSPTGELFF	TGTGCCACCAGTAGGCGCTCACCCACCGGGGAGCTGTTTTTT
.	TRBV12-3/TRBV12-4	.	TRBJ1-2	CASTVGGGYTF	TGTGCCAGCACCGTGGGGGGAGGCTACACCTTC
.	TRBV5-1	.	TRBJ1-2	CASRPRTDYYGYTF	TGCGCCAGCAGACCCCGGACAGACTACTATGGCTACACCTTC
.	TRBV19	.	TRBJ1-1	CASSIRSEAFF	TGTGCCAGTAGTATACGATCAGAAGCTTTCTTT
.	TRBV5-6	.	TRBJ2-3	CASLLASTDTQYF	TGTGCCAGCCTGCTAGCGAGCACAGATACGCAGTATTTT
.	TRBV5-1	.	TRBJ2-1	CASSWIQPGEQFF	TGCGCCAGCAGTTGGATACAACCGGGTGAGCAGTTCTTC
once	TRBV12-3/TRBV12-4	.	TRBJ2-7	CASSVNRLEQYF	TGTGCCAGCAGTGTCAATCGTCTGGAGCAGTACTTC
.	TRBV19	.	TRBJ1-1	CASSWTFMNTEAFF	TGTGCCAGTAGCTGGACTTTTATGAACACTGAAGCTTTCTTT
.	TRBV11-2	TRBD1	TRBJ2-5	CASSLGDRLQETQYF	TGTGCCAGCAGCCTGGGGGACAGACTACAAGAGACCCAGTACTTC
.	TRBV9	.	TRBJ1-2	CASSRQSYGYTF	TGTGCCAGCAGCAGACAGAGCTATGGCTACACCTTC
.	TRBV7-9	.	TRBJ2-7	CASSLSDREQYF	TGTGCCAGCAGCTTATCGGATCGCGAGCAGTACTTC
.	TRBV19	.	TRBJ1-5	CASNRDVLQPQHF	TGTGCCAGTAATAGGGATGTACTTCAGCCCCAGCATTTT
.	TRBV3-1/TRBV3-2	TRBD2	TRBJ2-1	CASSPRRGISGRGEFF	TGTGCCAGCAGCCCCAGGAGGGGGATTAGCGGGAGGGGTGAGTTCTTC
.	TRBV7-2	TRBD1	TRBJ1-6	CASRGGTGVRSPLHF	TGTGCCAGCAGGGGGGGGACAGGGGTTCGTTCACCCCTCCACTTT
.	TRBV5-1	.	TRBJ2-5	CASSPRDQETQYF	TGCGCCAGCAGCCCCAGAGACCAAGAGACCCAGTACTTC
.	TRBV18	.	TRBJ2-1	CASSLQRTDNEQFF	TGTGCCAGCTCACTACAAAGGACGGACAATGAGCAGTTCTTC
.	TRBV6-1	.	TRBJ1-3	CASSEAYYLAAGNTIYF	TGTGCCAGCAGTGAAGCATATTACCTGGCCGCTGGAAACACCATATATTTT
once	TRBV6-1	.	TRBJ2-2	CASSEGFPGELFF	TGTGCCAGCAGTGAAGGGTTCCCCGGGGAGCTGTTTTTT
.	TRBV27	.	TRBJ1-1	CASSFGNTEAFF	TGTGCCAGCAGTTTTGGGAACACTGAAGCTTTCTTT
once	TRBV20-1	.	TRBJ2-7	CSASSSGRLSSYEQYF	TGCAGTGCTAGTTCATCGGGACGACTGAGCTCCTACGAGCAGTACTTC
.	TRBV5-1	.	TRBJ1-2	CASSLDRNYGYTF	TGCGCCAGCAGCCTCGACAGAAACTATGGCTACACCTTC
.	TRBV9	TRBD2	TRBJ2-3	CASSVVASGGDTDTQYF	TGTGCCAGCAGCGTAGTAGCTAGCGGTGGGGACACAGATACGCAGTATTTT
.	TRBV9	.	TRBJ2-6	CASSEGGNSGANVLTF	TGTGCCAGCAGCGAGGGGGGTAACTCTGGGGCCAACGTCCTGACTTTC
.	TRBV10-2	TRBD1	TRBJ2-7	CASSESSGTGRGHEQYF	TGCGCCAGCAGTGAGTCCTCAGGGACAGGCCGCGGGCACGAGCAGTACTTC
.	TRBV2	.	TRBJ1-4	CASRADNEKLFF	TGTGCCAGCAGGGCTGATAATGAAAAACTGTTTTTT
.	TRBV18	TRBD1	TRBJ1-4	CASSPARGLGEKLFF	TGTGCCAGCTCACCGGCGAGGGGGCTGGGTGAAAAACTGTTTTTT
.	TRBV2	.	TRBJ1-3	CASSRVTGNTIYF	TGTGCCAGCAGCAGGGTAACTGGAAACACCATATATTTT
few	TRBV4-1	.	TRBJ2-7	CASSQGGSSSYEQYF	TGCGCCAGCAGCCAAGGTGGGTCTAGCTCCTACGAGCAGTACTTC
.	TRBV7-9	.	TRBJ2-7	CASSLGTAETEEQYF	TGTGCCAGCAGCTTAGGGACGGCAGAGACAGAAGAGCAGTACTTC
.	TRBV11-3	.	TRBJ2-7	CASSASYSQPWEQYF	TGTGCCAGCAGCGCTTCCTACAGCCAACCTTGGGAGCAGTACTTC
.	TRBV7-9	.	TRBJ2-5	CASSSGGQRGETQYF	TGTGCCAGCAGCTCCGGGGGACAGCGTGGAGAGACCCAGTACTTC
once	TRBV5-5	.	TRBJ2-3	CASSLGFDTQYF	TGTGCCAGCAGCTTGGGTTTCGATACGCAGTATTTT
.	TRBV11-2	.	TRBJ2-1	CASSLGGGGSYNEQFF	TGTGCCAGCAGCTTAGGGGGGGGCGGATCCTACAATGAGCAGTTCTTC